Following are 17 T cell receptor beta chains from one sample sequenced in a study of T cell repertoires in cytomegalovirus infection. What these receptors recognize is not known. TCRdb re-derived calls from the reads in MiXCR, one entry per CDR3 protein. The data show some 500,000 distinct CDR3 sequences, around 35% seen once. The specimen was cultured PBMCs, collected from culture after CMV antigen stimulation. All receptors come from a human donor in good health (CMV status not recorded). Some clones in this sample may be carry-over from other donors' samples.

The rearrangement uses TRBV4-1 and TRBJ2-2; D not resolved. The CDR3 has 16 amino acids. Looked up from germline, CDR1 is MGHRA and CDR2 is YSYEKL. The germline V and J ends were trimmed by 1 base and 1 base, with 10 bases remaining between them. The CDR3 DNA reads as TGCGCCAGCAGCCAAGCCCCCACGGTGAACACCGGGGAGCTGTTTTTT. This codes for CASSQAPTVNTGELFF.

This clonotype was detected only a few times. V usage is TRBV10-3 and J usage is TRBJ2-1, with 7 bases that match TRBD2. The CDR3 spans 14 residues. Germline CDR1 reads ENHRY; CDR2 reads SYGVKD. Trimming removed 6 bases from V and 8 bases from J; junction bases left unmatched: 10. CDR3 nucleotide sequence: TGTGCCATCAGCCCCCCGGGTGCGGGGGATGAGCAGTTCTTC. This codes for CAISPPGAGDEQFF.

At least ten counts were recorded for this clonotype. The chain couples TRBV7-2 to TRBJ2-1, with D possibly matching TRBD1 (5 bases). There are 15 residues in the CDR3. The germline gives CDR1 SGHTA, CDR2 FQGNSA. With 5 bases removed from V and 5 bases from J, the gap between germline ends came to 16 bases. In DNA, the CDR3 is TGTGCCAGCAGCCCGCGGCAGGGCGGCAACAATGAGCAGTTCTTC. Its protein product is CASSPRQGGNNEQFF.

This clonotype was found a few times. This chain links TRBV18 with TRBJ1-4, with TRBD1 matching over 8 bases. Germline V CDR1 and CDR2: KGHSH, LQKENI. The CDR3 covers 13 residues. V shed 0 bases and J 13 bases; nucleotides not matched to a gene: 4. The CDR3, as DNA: TGTGCCAGCTCACCACCGAACACAGGGGGACTGTTTTTT. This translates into CASSPPNTGGLFF.

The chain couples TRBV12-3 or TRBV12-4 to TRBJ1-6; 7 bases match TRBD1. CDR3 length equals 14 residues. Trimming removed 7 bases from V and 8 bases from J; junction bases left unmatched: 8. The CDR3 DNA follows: TGTGCCAGCAAACCCGGGACAGACTATTCACCCCTCCACTTT. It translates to CASKPGTDYSPLHF.

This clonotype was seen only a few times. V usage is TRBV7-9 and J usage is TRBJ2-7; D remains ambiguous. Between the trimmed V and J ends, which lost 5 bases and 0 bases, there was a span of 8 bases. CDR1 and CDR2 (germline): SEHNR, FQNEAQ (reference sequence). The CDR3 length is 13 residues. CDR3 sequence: CASSPQNSYEQYF. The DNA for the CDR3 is TGTGCCAGCAGCCCACAGAACTCCTACGAGCAGTACTTC.

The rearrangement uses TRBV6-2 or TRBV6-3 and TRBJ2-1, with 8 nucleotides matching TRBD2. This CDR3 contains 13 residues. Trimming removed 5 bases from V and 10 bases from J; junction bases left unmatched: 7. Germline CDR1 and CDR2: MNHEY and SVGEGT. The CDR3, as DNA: TGTGCCAGCAGTACGACTAGCGCAGGCGAGCAGTTCTTC. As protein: CASSTTSAGEQFF.

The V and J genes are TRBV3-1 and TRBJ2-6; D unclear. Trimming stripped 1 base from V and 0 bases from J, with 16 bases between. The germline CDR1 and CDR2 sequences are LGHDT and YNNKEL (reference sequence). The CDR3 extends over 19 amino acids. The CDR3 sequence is CASSQGSGHEVSGANVLTF. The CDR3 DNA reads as TGTGCCAGCAGCCAAGGTTCAGGCCATGAGGTCTCTGGGGCCAACGTCCTGACTTTC.

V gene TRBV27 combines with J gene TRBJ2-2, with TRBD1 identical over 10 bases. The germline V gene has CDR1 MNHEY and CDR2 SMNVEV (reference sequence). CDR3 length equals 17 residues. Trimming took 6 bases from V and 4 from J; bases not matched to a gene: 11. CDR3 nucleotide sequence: TGTGCCAGCAGCCCTTTTAAGACAGGGGGCATCACCGGGGAGCTGTTTTTT. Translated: CASSPFKTGGITGELFF.

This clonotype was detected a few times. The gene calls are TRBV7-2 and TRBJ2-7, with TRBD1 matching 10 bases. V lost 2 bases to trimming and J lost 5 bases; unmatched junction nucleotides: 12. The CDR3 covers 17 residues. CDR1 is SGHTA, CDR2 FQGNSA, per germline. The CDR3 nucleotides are TGTGCCAGCAGCTTATTGCCTGACAGGGGGCAAGGCCACGAGCAGTACTTC. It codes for CASSLLPDRGQGHEQYF.

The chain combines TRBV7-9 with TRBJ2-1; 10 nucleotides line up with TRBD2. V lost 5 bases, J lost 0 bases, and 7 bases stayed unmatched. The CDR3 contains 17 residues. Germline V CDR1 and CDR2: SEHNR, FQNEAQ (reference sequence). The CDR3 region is CASSPQGLADSYNEQFF. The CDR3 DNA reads TGTGCCAGCAGCCCCCAAGGACTAGCGGACTCCTACAATGAGCAGTTCTTC.

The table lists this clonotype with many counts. DNA of the CDR3: TGTGCCAGCAGTCATAACAGCGGGAGCTCCTACAATGAGCAGTTCTTC. Residues: CASSHNSGSSYNEQFF. The gene calls are TRBV6-6 and TRBJ2-1; 8 bases map to TRBD2. After removal of 5 bases from V and 0 bases from J, the junction contained 6 bases not matched to a gene. Per the germline V gene, CDR1 is MNHNY and CDR2 is SVGAGI (reference sequence). This CDR3 comprises 16 residues.

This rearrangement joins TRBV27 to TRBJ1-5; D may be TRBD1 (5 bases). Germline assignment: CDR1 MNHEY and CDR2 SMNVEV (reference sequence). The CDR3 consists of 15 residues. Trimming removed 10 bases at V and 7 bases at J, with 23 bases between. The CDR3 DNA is TGTGCCACCTCCTTGGGGACTGGACGGGGGCAGCCCCAGCATTTT. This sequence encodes CATSLGTGRGQPQHF.

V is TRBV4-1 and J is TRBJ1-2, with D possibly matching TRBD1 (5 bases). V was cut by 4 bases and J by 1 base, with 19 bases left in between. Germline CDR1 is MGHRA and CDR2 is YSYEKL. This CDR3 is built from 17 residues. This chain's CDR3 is CASSRFPGRNDNYGYTF. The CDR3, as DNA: TGCGCCAGCAGCCGGTTCCCGGGACGGAACGATAACTATGGCTACACCTTC.

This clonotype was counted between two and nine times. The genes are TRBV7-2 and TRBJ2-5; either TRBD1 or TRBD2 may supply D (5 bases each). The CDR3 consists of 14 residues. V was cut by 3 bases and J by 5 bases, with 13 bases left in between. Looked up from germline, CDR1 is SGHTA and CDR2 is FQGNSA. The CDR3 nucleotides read TGTGCCAGCAGCTTGGGGACGGCCGCCGAGACCCAGTACTTC. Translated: CASSLGTAAETQYF.

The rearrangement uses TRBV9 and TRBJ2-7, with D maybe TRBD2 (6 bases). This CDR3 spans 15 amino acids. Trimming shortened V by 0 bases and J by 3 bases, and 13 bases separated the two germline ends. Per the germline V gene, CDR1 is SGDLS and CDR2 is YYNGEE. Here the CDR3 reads CASSVGTGALYEQYF. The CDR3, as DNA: TGTGCCAGCAGCGTAGGAACGGGAGCCCTCTACGAGCAGTACTTC.

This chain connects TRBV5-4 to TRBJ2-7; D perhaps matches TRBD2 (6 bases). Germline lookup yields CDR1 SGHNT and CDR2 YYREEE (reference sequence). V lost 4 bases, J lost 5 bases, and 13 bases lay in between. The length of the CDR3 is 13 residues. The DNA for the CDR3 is TGTGCCAGCAGCCCCCCGGGACTTCACGAGCAGTACTTC. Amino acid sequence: CASSPPGLHEQYF.